These 29 T cell receptor beta chains came from one sample sequenced in a study of T cell responses to AZD1222 COVID-19 vaccine. Produced via immunoSEQ multiplex PCR; TCRdb's table is partial and in-frame only. The sample has about 130,000 clones, approximately 90% seen once. Specimen: peripheral blood, collected on day 0 of AZD1222 vaccination. Source of these receptors: an adult in good health.

The rearrangement links TRBV19 to TRBJ2-7; a possible D gene is TRBD2 (6 bases). This CDR3 contains 13 residues. Trimming took 6 bases from V and 6 from J, leaving 15 bases between them. CDR1 is LNHDA, CDR2 SQIVND, per germline (reference sequence). Here the CDR3 DNA reads TGTGCCAGTAGCGAACTTCAGGGAGGCGAGCAGTACTTC. Its protein is CASSELQGGEQYF.

This chain links TRBV9 with TRBJ1-1; D is unclear. The V end lost 3 bases, the J end lost 2 bases, and 8 bases lay between the germline ends. Germline assignment: CDR1 SGDLS and CDR2 YYNGEE. The CDR3 consists of 13 residues. CDR3: CASSALQNTEAFF. CDR3 sequence (DNA): TGTGCCAGCAGCGCCTTACAAAACACTGAAGCTTTCTTT.

The gene calls are TRBV5-1 and TRBJ1-5, with no clear D. CDR1 and CDR2 (germline): SGHRS, YFSETQ. This CDR3 region has 13 residues. Trimming left V 2 bases short and J 7 bases short, with 10 bases between. The CDR3: CASSFQPRQPQHF. The CDR3 DNA is TGCGCCAGCAGCTTTCAGCCGAGACAGCCCCAGCATTTT.

V is TRBV18 and J is TRBJ2-7; D is unclear. Trimming removed 3 bases at V and 5 bases at J, with 20 bases between. This CDR3 region has 16 residues. Looked up from germline, CDR1 is KGHSH and CDR2 is LQKENI. The CDR3 sequence is CASSPWTSQLDHEQYF. CDR3 coding DNA: TGTGCCAGCTCACCCTGGACCTCTCAACTTGACCACGAGCAGTACTTC.

The V gene is TRBV14, the J gene TRBJ1-2; possible D gene TRBD1, 5 bases. Germline V gene sequence: CDR1 SGHDN, CDR2 FVKESK. V shed 3 bases and J shed 8 bases, with 16 bases lying between them. CDR3 length: 14 amino acids. CDR3 loop: CASSQVAGLGGYTF. The CDR3 DNA sequence: TGTGCCAGCAGCCAGGTCGCGGGACTCGGGGGCTACACCTTC.

The chain has TRBV23-1 and TRBJ1-2, with a weak D call TRBD1 (6 bases). TRBV23-1 carries the ORF label, with uncertain function. The CDR3 length is 16 residues. Deletions cut 0 bases from V and 7 bases from J, with 18 bases between. DNA for the CDR3: TGCGCCAGCAGTCAATCGAAGGCAGGGGAATCGGGTGGCTACACCTTC. Protein sequence: CASSQSKAGESGGYTF.

V usage is TRBV3-1 (or the pseudogene TRBV3-2) and J usage is TRBJ1-2, with D unresolved. Trimming shortened V by 4 bases and J by 3 bases, and 9 bases separated the two germline ends. Germline V gene lookup returns CDR1 LGHDT and CDR2 YNNKEL (reference sequence). The CDR3 has 13 amino acids. CDR3 sequence: CASSRAADYGYTF. The CDR3 nucleotides are TGTGCCAGCAGCCGAGCCGCTGACTATGGCTACACCTTC.

The J gene is TRBJ2-3, the V gene TRBV5-5, with 10 bases fitting TRBD1. Per germline, CDR1 SGHKS and CDR2 YYEKEE (reference sequence). V trimming: 3 bases; J trimming: 5 bases; junction bases outside the gene matches: 6. The CDR3 is 15 residues long. CDR3 sequence reads: CASSSGQGVRDTQYF. In DNA, the CDR3 is TGTGCCAGCAGCTCCGGACAGGGGGTAAGAGATACGCAGTATTTT.

The chain is built from TRBV6-2 or TRBV6-3 and TRBJ2-7; the D gene is possibly TRBD2 (6 bases). The V and J ends lost 6 bases and 3 bases respectively, with 15 bases between them. CDR1 MNHEY and CDR2 SVGEGT come from the germline V gene. The CDR3 spans 14 residues. The CDR3 nucleotides read TGTGCCAGCAGCGGGGCAGGGCGGGGCTACGAGCAGTACTTC. It yields the protein CASSGAGRGYEQYF.

This chain links TRBV7-2 with TRBJ1-4; 8 nucleotides line up with TRBD1. The CDR3 loop spans 14 amino acids. The germline gives CDR1 SGHTA, CDR2 FQGNSA. V dropped 1 base and J dropped 7; count of bases not matched to a gene: 2. Written as DNA, the CDR3 is TGTGCCAGCAGCTTAGGGACAGGGACTGAAAAACTGTTTTTT. Its translation: CASSLGTGTEKLFF.

The chain is built from TRBV14 and TRBJ2-5, with 7 positions matching TRBD2. This CDR3 region has 14 residues. V was clipped by 1 base and J by 7 bases; unmatched bases: 6. Germline V gives CDR1 SGHDN, CDR2 FVKESK. The CDR3 bases are TGTGCCAGCAGCCAAGGTCCGGGGGGAGGGACCCAGTACTTC. This gives the protein CASSQGPGGGTQYF.

The genes are TRBV18 and TRBJ2-1, with 7 bases matching TRBD2. With 5 bases clipped from V and 8 bases from J, the junction kept 6 bases outside the gene matches. In germline, CDR1 is KGHSH, CDR2 LQKENI. The CDR3 has 13 residues. The CDR3 DNA sequence: TGTGCCAGCTCAGCGGGGGAAAGTCATGAGCAGTTCTTC. The encoded protein is CASSAGESHEQFF.

This chain joins TRBV6-5 and TRBJ2-6, with D hard to call. This CDR3 comprises 15 residues. V was pared by 6 bases and J by 2 bases, with 11 bases between. The germline V gene has CDR1 MNHEY and CDR2 SVGAGI. CDR3 in amino acids: CASSLEAPGANVLTF. The CDR3 bases are TGTGCCAGCAGCTTAGAAGCCCCTGGGGCCAACGTCCTGACTTTC.

The V call is TRBV5-4, the J call TRBJ2-5; D ambiguous. Per germline, CDR1 SGHNT and CDR2 YYREEE (reference sequence). The CDR3 is 12 residues long. V lost 6 bases and J 2 bases, leaving 8 bases between the germline ends. The CDR3 reads CASTGPQETQYF. The CDR3 nucleotides are TGTGCCAGCACTGGGCCACAAGAGACCCAGTACTTC.

V usage is TRBV19 and J usage is TRBJ1-2, with D possibly TRBD1 on 6 matching bases. V dropped 5 bases and J dropped 4 bases, with 14 bases sitting between them. Germline V gene lookup returns CDR1 LNHDA and CDR2 SQIVND (reference sequence). The CDR3 loop spans 14 amino acids. The CDR3, as DNA: TGTGCCAGTAGTGGGCAGGGGCAGGTCTATGGCTACACCTTC. Translating gives CASSGQGQVYGYTF.

This clone occurred once. V is TRBV5-1 and J is TRBJ2-7, with TRBD2 as a possible D gene (6 bases). The ends were cut back, 3 bases at V and 3 bases at J, with 16 bases in the middle. Germline V gene sequence: CDR1 SGHRS, CDR2 YFSETQ. This CDR3 comprises 15 residues. In DNA form, the CDR3 reads TGCGCCAGCAGCTCCGCGGGGTGGGGGATCTACGAGCAGTACTTC. Protein product: CASSSAGWGIYEQYF.

V gene TRBV6-2 or TRBV6-3 combines with J gene TRBJ2-3; TRBD2 might be the D (6 bases). With 6 bases removed from V and 4 bases from J, the gap between germline ends came to 17 bases. CDR3 length equals 15 residues. Germline assignment: CDR1 MNHEY and CDR2 SVGEGT. As DNA, the CDR3 is TGTGCCAGCAGCCGGGCGGGGCGAAGGGCAGATACGCAGTATTTT. It translates to CASSRAGRRADTQYF.

V gene TRBV4-1 combines with J gene TRBJ2-3; D not resolved. Looked up from germline, CDR1 is MGHRA and CDR2 is YSYEKL. The V end lost 8 bases, the J end lost 3 bases, and 6 bases lay between the germline ends. The CDR3 runs 11 residues. CDR3 sequence: CASGPTDTQYF. The CDR3 DNA reads as TGCGCCAGCGGCCCGACAGATACGCAGTATTTT.

This sequence joins TRBV5-1 and TRBJ2-1; tentative D call: TRBD2 (5 bases). The CDR3 totals 14 residues. V was trimmed by 0 bases and J by 6 bases, leaving 10 bases between them. Germline V CDR1 and CDR2: SGHRS, YFSETQ. The CDR3 nucleotides read TGCGCCAGCAGCTTGGGGCACGAGGGCAATGAGCAGTTCTTC. Encoded protein: CASSLGHEGNEQFF.

The rearrangement links TRBV27 to TRBJ1-1, with D possibly being TRBD1 (6 bases). Germline loops: CDR1 MNHEY, CDR2 SMNVEV (reference sequence). This CDR3 is 13 amino acids long. V lost 8 bases and J lost 11, with 21 bases in between. The CDR3 region is CASSALQGRNAFF. For the CDR3, the DNA is TGTGCCAGCTCCGCCCTACAGGGTCGAAATGCTTTCTTT.

The CDR3 loop reads CASNPAGLVYEQYF. For the CDR3, the DNA is TGTGCCAGCAACCCAGCGGGGTTGGTCTACGAGCAGTACTTC. This rearrangement joins TRBV27 to TRBJ2-7; 7 bases fit TRBD2. With 7 bases clipped from V and 3 bases from J, the junction kept 9 bases outside the gene matches. Germline CDR1 reads MNHEY; CDR2 reads SMNVEV (reference sequence). The CDR3 spans 14 residues.

A remark on this clone: The same CDR3 is also encoded by other DNA sequences in this sample. The chain combines TRBV12-3 or TRBV12-4 with TRBJ2-3; no reliable D call. V gave up 3 bases and J gave up 6 bases, with 4 bases separating them. CDR3 length equals 11 residues. The CDR3 region has the DNA TGTGCCAGCAGTTTGGGCGATACGCAGTATTTT. Its protein is CASSLGDTQYF.

This rearrangement joins TRBV2 to TRBJ2-1; unclear D gene. Looked up from germline, CDR1 is SNHLY and CDR2 is FYNNEI. Trimming removed 4 bases at V and 1 base at J, with 5 bases between. The CDR3 is 13 amino acids. CDR3 bases: TGTGCCAGCAGTGCAGATTCCTACAATGAGCAGTTCTTC. It specifies CASSADSYNEQFF.

The rearrangement uses TRBV9 and TRBJ1-2; D gene uncertain. Germline CDR1 is SGDLS and CDR2 is YYNGEE. V lost 3 bases, J lost 2 bases, and 8 bases lay in between. There are 13 residues in the CDR3. CDR3 nucleotides: TGTGCCAGCAGCGAGCAGGACAACTATGGCTACACCTTC. Its translation is CASSEQDNYGYTF.

J is TRBJ2-5 and V is TRBV19; 9 positions agree with TRBD1. Germline V CDR1 and CDR2: LNHDA, SQIVND (reference sequence). V dropped 3 bases and J dropped 5; count of bases not matched to a gene: 7. The CDR3 totals 15 residues. CDR3 sequence: CASSIIGQGLETQYF. For the CDR3, the DNA is TGTGCCAGTAGTATCATTGGACAGGGGTTGGAGACCCAGTACTTC. The whole variable domain, filled in from reference TRBV19 and TRBJ2-5, reads DGGITQSPKYLFRKEGQNVTLSCEQNLNHDAMYWYRQDPGQGLRLIYYSQIVNDFQKGDIAEGYSVSREKKESFPLTVTSAQKNPTAFYLCASSIIGQGLETQYFGPGTRLLVL.

This chain uses TRBV4-3 with TRBJ2-1; D perhaps matches TRBD2 (6 bases). The CDR3 has 17 residues. Trimming removed 3 bases at V and 3 bases at J, with 18 bases between. The germline V gene has CDR1 LGHNA and CDR2 YSLEER. The CDR3 DNA reads TGCGCCAGCAGCCAGGGACTTGCGGGGAGAAACTACAATGAGCAGTTCTTC. It translates to CASSQGLAGRNYNEQFF.

The chain combines TRBV7-9 with TRBJ2-5; D remains ambiguous. V was clipped by 5 bases and J by 4 bases, with 17 bases between them. The germline gives CDR1 SEHNR, CDR2 FQNEAQ (reference sequence). The CDR3 runs 15 residues. The CDR3 bases are TGTGCCAGCAGCCCTCCAGACCGGTCTAGAGAGACCCAGTACTTC. It encodes CASSPPDRSRETQYF.

The V call is TRBV5-1, the J call TRBJ1-2; the D gene is possibly TRBD1 (6 bases). The CDR3 contains 15 residues. Looked up from germline, CDR1 is SGHRS and CDR2 is YFSETQ. V lost 4 bases and J lost 5, with 18 bases in between. The CDR3 loop reads CASSLPPGVGYGYTF. In DNA form, the CDR3 reads TGCGCCAGCAGCCTTCCCCCAGGGGTAGGTTATGGCTACACCTTC.

This clone was picked up a small number of times. The V call is TRBV5-1, the J call TRBJ1-1; D might be TRBD1 (5 bases). The CDR3 runs to 15 residues. Trimming stripped 4 bases from V and 1 base from J, with 14 bases between. CDR1 and CDR2 (germline): SGHRS, YFSETQ. Here the CDR3 DNA reads TGCGCCAGCAGCGCCGGGGGTGCTAAGAACACTGAAGCTTTCTTT. The encoded protein is CASSAGGAKNTEAFF.